The next 17 T cell receptor beta chains were all read from a single sample in a study of radiotherapy plus CTLA-4 blockade in lung cancer. Profiling relied on immunoSEQ multiplex PCR, and the TCRdb table lists in-frame clones only, not all of them. The table has about 120,000 clones, 81% seen once. Material: peripheral blood, obtained from a patient treated with radiotherapy plus ipilimumab. The receptor set was obtained from a human donor with non-small cell lung cancer that progressed on radiotherapy plus ipilimumab. Some clones in this sample may be carry-over from other donors' samples.

The chain joins TRBV7-3 to TRBJ2-6; D is possibly TRBD2 (6 bases). Germline CDR1 and CDR2: SGHTA and FQGTGA. This CDR3 contains 13 residues. Trimming stripped 4 bases from V and 7 bases from J, with 8 bases between. This CDR3 is CASSSGGANVLTF. The CDR3 DNA reads TGTGCCAGCAGCTCCGGGGGTGCCAACGTCCTGACTTTC.

This chain links TRBV18 with TRBJ1-6; perhaps TRBD1 as D (6 bases). V lost 3 bases to trimming and J lost 7 bases, with 10 bases between them. The length of the CDR3 is 14 residues. Germline V lookup: CDR1 KGHSH, CDR2 LQKENI. CDR3 nucleotide sequence: TGTGCCAGCTCACCGACAGGACCCAATTCACCCCTCCACTTT. Translation: CASSPTGPNSPLHF.

This clone appeared once. J is TRBJ2-5 and V is TRBV6-5; 10 bases map to TRBD2. This CDR3 spans 15 amino acids. Germline V gene data show CDR1 as MNHEY and CDR2 as SVGAGI. V trimming: 4 bases; J trimming: 1 base; junction bases outside the gene matches: 3. The CDR3 DNA reads as TGTGCCAGCAGTTTCCTAGCGGGGGCCCAAGAGACCCAGTACTTC. Its translation is CASSFLAGAQETQYF.

V usage is TRBV9 and J usage is TRBJ2-7; TRBD1 agrees at 9 bases. The germline V gene has CDR1 SGDLS and CDR2 YYNGEE. This CDR3 is 15 amino acids long. V lost 3 bases and J lost 3; bases outside the gene matches: 7. This CDR3 reads CASSANPGQGYEQYF. CDR3 coding DNA: TGTGCCAGCAGCGCCAATCCGGGACAGGGCTACGAGCAGTACTTC. Filled out from reference TRBV9 and TRBJ2-7, the complete variable domain reads DSGVTQTPKHLITATGQRVTLRCSPRSGDLSVYWYQQSLDQGLQFLIQYYNGEERAKGNILERFSAQQFPDLHSELNLSSLELGDSALYFCASSANPGQGYEQYFGPGTRLTVT.

The chain recombines TRBV9 with TRBJ2-3; 8 positions match TRBD2. The CDR3 covers 16 residues. The V gene's germline CDR1 is SGDLS and CDR2 YYNGEE. The V gene end was trimmed by 4 bases and the J gene end by 2 bases; junction bases not matched to a gene: 9. Here the CDR3 reads CASSIAGSQYTDTQYF. CDR3 DNA sequence: TGTGCCAGCAGCATAGCGGGATCCCAATACACAGATACGCAGTATTTT.

The V call is TRBV28, the J call TRBJ2-1; TRBD1 aligns across 9 bases. Germline trimming cut 7 bases from V and 4 bases from J; bases unmatched to any gene: 5. The germline V gene encodes CDR1 MDHEN and CDR2 SYDVKM. This CDR3 is built from 14 residues. In nucleotides, the CDR3 is TGTGCCAGCAAGGTGACAGGGGGTTACAATGAGCAGTTCTTC. Translating it yields CASKVTGGYNEQFF.

The chain recombines TRBV9 with TRBJ2-3; 7 nucleotides align to TRBD1. This CDR3 contains 16 residues. The V and J ends lost 3 bases and 0 bases, in that order; junction bases with no gene match: 7. CDR1 and CDR2 (germline): SGDLS, YYNGEE. The CDR3 DNA is TGTGCCAGCAGCGACGACAGGGAATGGAGCACAGATACGCAGTATTTT. Translating it yields CASSDDREWSTDTQYF.

The rearrangement links TRBV4-2 to TRBJ2-2, with 10 bases matching TRBD2. Germline V lookup: CDR1 LGHNA, CDR2 YNFKEQ. The CDR3 is made up of 15 amino acids. The V segment lost 4 bases and the J segment 5 bases; nucleotides outside the gene matches: 4. The CDR3 nucleotides are TGTGCCAGCAGCCCTAGCGGGAGACCTACCGGGGAGCTGTTTTTT. This sequence encodes CASSPSGRPTGELFF.

J is TRBJ1-1 and V is TRBV5-1; a weak D match, TRBD1 (6 bases). The CDR3 consists of 14 residues. CDR1 is SGHRS, CDR2 YFSETQ, per germline. Between the trimmed V and J ends, which lost 4 bases and 3 bases, there was a span of 13 bases. The CDR3 loop reads CASSIRGGDTEAFF. In DNA form, the CDR3 reads TGCGCCAGCAGCATCAGGGGAGGGGACACTGAAGCTTTCTTT.

The V call is TRBV28, the J call TRBJ1-6; D not resolved. The V and J ends lost 6 bases and 7 bases respectively, with 16 bases between them. This CDR3 is built from 15 residues. The V gene's germline CDR1 is MDHEN and CDR2 SYDVKM. The CDR3 nucleotides are TGTGCCAGCAGCCTGTGGGAATCTGGGAATTCACCCCTCCACTTT. Protein sequence: CASSLWESGNSPLHF.

The gene calls are TRBV5-1 and TRBJ1-6; D is unresolved. Per the germline V gene, CDR1 is SGHRS and CDR2 is YFSETQ. The CDR3 has 14 amino acids. Trimming removed 2 bases from V and 10 bases from J, with 13 bases in between. The CDR3 DNA follows: TGCGCCAGCAGCTTAGGGCCGCCGGAATCACCCCTCCACTTT. Translated, it gives CASSLGPPESPLHF.

The rearrangement uses TRBV7-2 and TRBJ2-7, with D uncertain. V lost 1 base, J lost 0 bases, and 10 bases lay in between. Germline V gene lookup returns CDR1 SGHTA and CDR2 FQGNSA. The CDR3 has 15 residues. The CDR3 loop reads CASSLVGGPSYEQYF. In DNA, the CDR3 is TGTGCCAGCAGCTTAGTGGGTGGACCCTCCTACGAGCAGTACTTC. Complete variable domain (other parts from reference TRBV7-2 and TRBJ2-7): GAGVSQSPSNKVTEKGKDVELRCDPISGHTALYWYRQSLGQGLEFLIYFQGNSAPDKSGLPSDRFSAERTGGSVSTLTIQRTQQEDSAVYLCASSLVGGPSYEQYFGPGTRLTVT.

The V gene is TRBV18, the J gene TRBJ2-3; 11 bases are shared with TRBD1. Germline values: CDR1 KGHSH, CDR2 LQKENI. This CDR3 region has 18 residues. J lost 3 bases, V lost 0 bases, and 8 bases had no gene match. CDR3 coding DNA: TGTGCCAGCTCACCACCCAGGACAGGGGGCTTTTGGACAGATACGCAGTATTTT. Its protein is CASSPPRTGGFWTDTQYF.

With respect to this clone: Other DNA sequences in this specimen translate into the identical CDR3. This sequence joins TRBV5-1 and TRBJ1-2; TRBD1 aligns across 7 bases. Germline CDR1 reads SGHRS; CDR2 reads YFSETQ. The CDR3 consists of 14 residues. V lost 1 base and J lost 4; bases outside the gene matches: 4. This CDR3 reads CASSLQGESYGYTF. The CDR3 region has the DNA TGCGCCAGCAGCTTGCAGGGGGAAAGCTATGGCTACACCTTC.

This clone has only a few counts. This chain connects TRBV4-2 to TRBJ2-7; D may correspond to TRBD1 or TRBD2 (6 bases each). The CDR3 has 15 amino acids. The germline V and J ends were trimmed by 0 bases and 1 base, with 10 bases remaining between them. Germline V lookup: CDR1 LGHNA, CDR2 YNFKEQ. The CDR3 DNA reads as TGTGCCAGCAGCCAAGAGGGGGGCGCGTCCTACGAGCAGTACTTC. As protein: CASSQEGGASYEQYF.

The chain carries TRBV5-4 and TRBJ1-6; tentatively, D is TRBD1 (6 bases). Trimming removed 4 bases at V and 7 bases at J, with 15 bases between. CDR1 and CDR2 from the germline V gene are SGHNT and YYREEE (reference sequence). This CDR3 region has 15 residues. CDR3 protein: CASSLRQVGNSPLHF. The CDR3 bases are TGTGCCAGCAGCCTAAGACAGGTGGGGAATTCACCCCTCCACTTT. The full variable domain, with the rest looked up from reference TRBV5-4 and TRBJ1-6, is ETGVTQSPTHLIKTRGQQVTLRCSSQSGHNTVSWYQQALGQGPQFIFQYYREEENGRGNFPPRFSGLQFPNYSSELNVNALELDDSALYLCASSLRQVGNSPLHFGNGTRLTVT.

V gene TRBV27 combines with J gene TRBJ2-2; D is unclear. The germline V gene has CDR1 MNHEY and CDR2 SMNVEV (reference sequence). The CDR3 sequence is 13 residues long. The germline V and J ends were trimmed by 1 base and 7 bases, with 7 bases remaining between them. CDR3 in DNA: TGTGCCAGCAGTTTATGGCGGAGCGGGGAGCTGTTTTTT. Amino acid sequence: CASSLWRSGELFF.